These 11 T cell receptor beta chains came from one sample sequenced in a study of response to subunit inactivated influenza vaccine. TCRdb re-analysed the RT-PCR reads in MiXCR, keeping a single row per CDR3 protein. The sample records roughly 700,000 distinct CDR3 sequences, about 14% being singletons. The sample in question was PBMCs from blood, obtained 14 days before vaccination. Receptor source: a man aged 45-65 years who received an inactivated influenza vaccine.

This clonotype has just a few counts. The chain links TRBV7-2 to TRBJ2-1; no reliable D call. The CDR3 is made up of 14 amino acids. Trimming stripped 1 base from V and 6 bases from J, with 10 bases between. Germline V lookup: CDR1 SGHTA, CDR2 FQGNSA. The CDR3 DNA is TGTGCCAGCAGCTTAGATCGGCAGTTCAATGAGCAGTTCTTC. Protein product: CASSLDRQFNEQFF. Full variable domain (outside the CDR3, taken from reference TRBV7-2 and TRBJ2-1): GAGVSQSPSNKVTEKGKDVELRCDPISGHTALYWYRQSLGQGLEFLIYFQGNSAPDKSGLPSDRFSAERTGGSVSTLTIQRTQQEDSAVYLCASSLDRQFNEQFFGPGTRLTVL.

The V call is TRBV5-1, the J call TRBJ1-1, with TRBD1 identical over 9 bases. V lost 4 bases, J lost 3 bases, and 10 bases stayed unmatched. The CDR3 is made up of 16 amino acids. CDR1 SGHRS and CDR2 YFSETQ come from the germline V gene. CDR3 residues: CASSMGQGGRDTEAFF. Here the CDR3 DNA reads TGCGCCAGCAGCATGGGACAGGGTGGCCGGGACACTGAAGCTTTCTTT.

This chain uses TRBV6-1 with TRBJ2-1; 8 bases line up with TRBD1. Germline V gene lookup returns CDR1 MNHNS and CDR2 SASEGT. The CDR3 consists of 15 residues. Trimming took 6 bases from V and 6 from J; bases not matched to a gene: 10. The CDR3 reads CASRGDLTGGNEQFF. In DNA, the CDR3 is TGTGCCAGCAGGGGGGATCTTACAGGGGGCAATGAGCAGTTCTTC.

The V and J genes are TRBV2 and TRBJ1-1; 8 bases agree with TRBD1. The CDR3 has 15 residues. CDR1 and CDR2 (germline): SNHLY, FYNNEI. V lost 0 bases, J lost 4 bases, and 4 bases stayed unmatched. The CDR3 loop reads CASSEARGLATEAFF. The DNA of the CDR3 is TGTGCCAGCAGTGAAGCCAGGGGGCTTGCCACTGAAGCTTTCTTT.

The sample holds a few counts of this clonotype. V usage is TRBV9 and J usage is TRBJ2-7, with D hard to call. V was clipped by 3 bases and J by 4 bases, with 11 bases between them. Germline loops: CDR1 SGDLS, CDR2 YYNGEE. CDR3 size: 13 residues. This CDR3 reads CASSGRGEYEQYF. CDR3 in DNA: TGTGCCAGCAGCGGTCGTGGTGAGTACGAGCAGTACTTC.

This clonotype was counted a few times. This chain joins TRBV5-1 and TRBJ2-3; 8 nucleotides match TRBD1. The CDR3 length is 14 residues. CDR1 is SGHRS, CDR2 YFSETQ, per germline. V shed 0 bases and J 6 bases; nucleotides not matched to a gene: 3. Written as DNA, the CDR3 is TGCGCCAGCAGCTTGGGGACAGGGATCGATACGCAGTATTTT. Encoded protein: CASSLGTGIDTQYF.

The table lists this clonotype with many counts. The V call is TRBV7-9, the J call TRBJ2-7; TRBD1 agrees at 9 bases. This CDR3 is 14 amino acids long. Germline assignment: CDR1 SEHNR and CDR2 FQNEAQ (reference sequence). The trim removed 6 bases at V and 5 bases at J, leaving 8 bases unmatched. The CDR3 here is CASSSDRGSNEQYF. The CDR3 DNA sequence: TGTGCCAGCAGTTCGGACAGGGGTTCTAACGAGCAGTACTTC.

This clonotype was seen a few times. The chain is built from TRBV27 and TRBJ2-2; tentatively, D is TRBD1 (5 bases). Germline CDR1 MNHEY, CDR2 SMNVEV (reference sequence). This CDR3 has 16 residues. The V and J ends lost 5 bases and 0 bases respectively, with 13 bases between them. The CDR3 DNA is TGTGCCAGCAGTCAAAACAGGTACCCGAACACCGGGGAGCTGTTTTTT. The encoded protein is CASSQNRYPNTGELFF.

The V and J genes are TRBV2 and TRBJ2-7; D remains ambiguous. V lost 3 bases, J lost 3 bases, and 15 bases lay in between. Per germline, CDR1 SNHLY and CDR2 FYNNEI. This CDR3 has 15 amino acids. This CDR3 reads CASSDWLALSYEQYF. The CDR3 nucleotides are TGTGCCAGCAGTGACTGGCTGGCGCTCAGCTACGAGCAGTACTTC.

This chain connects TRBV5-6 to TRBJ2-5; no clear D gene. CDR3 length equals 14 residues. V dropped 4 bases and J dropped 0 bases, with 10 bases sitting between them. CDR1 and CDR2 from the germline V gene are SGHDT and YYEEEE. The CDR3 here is CASSRQTYQETQYF. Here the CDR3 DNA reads TGTGCCAGCAGCCGTCAGACCTACCAAGAGACCCAGTACTTC.

CDR3 DNA sequence: TGTGCCAGCAGTGTGGTTCAACAGGCCTACGAGCAGTACTTC. It codes for CASSVVQQAYEQYF. The gene calls are TRBV2 and TRBJ2-7; possibly TRBD1 for D (5 bases). Germline V gene sequence: CDR1 SNHLY, CDR2 FYNNEI. With 4 bases removed from V and 2 bases from J, the gap between germline ends came to 12 bases. This CDR3 has 14 amino acids.